This T cell receptor (beta chain) was captured in a study of T cells in localized non-small cell lung cancer. Overall study results and limits: A median of 57 clones ranked among the top 100 in tumor appeared in adjacent lung. An association was observed between higher blood T cell density and longer overall survival.

Germline lookup yields CDR1 LNHDA and CDR2 SQIVND (reference sequence). After removal of 7 bases from V and 7 bases from J, the junction contained 10 bases not matched to a gene. The CDR3 covers 14 residues. As concerns this clone: Its target is not known.

Sequencing was performed with immunoSEQ multiplex PCR; in TCRdb, only in-frame clones are kept and a portion is missing. Here the sample spans tens of thousands of clones, about 80% being singletons. The receptor was derived from a man aged 35 to 69 with stage II lung adenocarcinoma. The chain combines TRBV19 with TRBJ1-2; 9 nucleotides line up with TRBD1. The sample in question was PBMCs, obtained before any cancer treatment. This CDR3 is CASNSRDRVAGYTF. The CDR3 bases are TGTGCCAGTAATTCTAGGGACAGGGTCGCTGGCTACACCTTC.